This T cell receptor beta chain was found in a study of blood T cell repertoires in COVID-19. At the level of the study: PBMCs, B-cell-depleted T cells, or T cells provided the cDNA or gDNA that made up the material.

Germline V gene sequence: CDR1 MNHEY, CDR2 SVGAGI. The V segment lost 9 bases and the J segment 13 bases; nucleotides outside the gene matches: 13. This CDR3 comprises 12 residues. A single count supports this clone. In the authors' workflow: Estimates of nucleated cell counts were drawn from the amplification of reference gene primers. Assay used: immunoSEQ multiplex PCR; TCRdb lists only in-frame clones, some missing. The D gene and trimming were derived from the DNA, and the V and J assignments and clone size from that table. The table records about 190,000 clones, around 80% of them present only once.

Material for sequencing was peripheral blood. The genes are TRBV6-5 and TRBJ2-7; 9 positions match TRBD1. This sequence was found in a human donor in a cohort sampled during active COVID-19. The CDR3 sequence is CASLAYGTGLYV. CDR3 DNA sequence: TGTGCCAGTCTTGCCTACGGGACAGGGTTATACGTC.